One TCR beta chain is described in this entry. Its antigen specificity is not known. No quality values exist for individual bases; no much larger clone is one base distant. This sample is part of a study of regulatory T cells in long-lasting Graves disease (dated by TCRdb to about 2021). Background on the whole study: Patients with newly diagnosed Graves' disease had been on antithyroid drugs for under 3 months. Persistent Graves' disease patients were compared with newly diagnosed Graves' disease patients by peripheral blood TCR sequencing and RNA sequencing. The study was registered as a clinical trial and conducted in China. A total of around 33 samples were covered by TCR sequencing, comprising approximately 13 persistent and around 20 newly diagnosed Graves' disease patients.

The time point label corresponds to: newly diagnosed GD, antithyroid drugs for less than 3 months. For both TCR sequencing and RNA sequencing, RNA was extracted from PBMCs in TRIzol. The diagnosis of Graves' disease was made according to American Thyroid Association guidelines. Patients were recruited from an endocrinology department in Xi'an, China. Each patient gave roughly 8.4 milliliters of peripheral blood, collected in an EDTA anticoagulant tube. PBMCs were isolated by Ficoll Paque Plus density gradient separation without further T cell sorting. RNA quality was checked with an Agilent 2100 Bioanalyzer and agarose gel, and concentration with a NanoDrop 2000. The paper as a whole reports these results and caveats: Peripheral blood alone was examined, since thyroid tissue, which constituted the primary lesion, could not be accessed. Preferential use of TRBV28, TRBJ1-2 and TRBJ2-5 was observed in persistent disease, whereas TRBV20-1 and TRBJ2-1 were favored in newly diagnosed disease. A larger number of public clonotypes was shared among persistent patients (approximately 2,600) than among newly diagnosed patients (around 970). Lower TCR Shannon entropy and fewer highly expanded clones were observed in persistent Graves' disease patients than in newly diagnosed patients, which suggested clonal expansion. Only the TCR beta chain was sequenced and analyzed. The authors acknowledged the small sample size as a limitation that may reduce accuracy.

Taken from cysteine to phenylalanine, the CDR3 has 14 residues. The sequence is cut down to CDR3 DNA, 42 bases in frame from base 1. Trimming takes 0 bases off V and 4 bases off J; junction bases not matched to a gene: 3. The germline V gene (reference sequence) specifies MNHEY as CDR1 and SMNVEV as CDR2. Libraries were made using multiplex PCR. The sequencing machine was an Illumina HiSeq 4000. TCR beta libraries were built with iRepertoire HTBI primers and Arm-PCR amplification of CDR3 regions. PCR products were gel purified before sequencing. The paper's data handling went like this. Gene usage analysis of CDR3 amino acid clonotypes used the approximately 56 TRBV and 12 to 15 TRBJ segments found across samples. COPE and FqMerger were used to merge filtered high-quality paired reads into contigs. BLAST was used to align contigs to the IMGT TRBV, TRBD and TRBJ reference genes, and CDR3 was defined following IMGT. Clonotypes above 0.1% frequency were classified as highly expanded clones. Shannon entropy served as the measure of repertoire diversity, while the Gini coefficient captured V-J evenness. A clonotype found in more than one individual was treated as public. TCRdb trimmed public reads at Q25 via fastp, called clones via MiXCR and kept in-frame beta chains. Rows matching on CDR3 protein sequence are summarized as one entry with the most common DNA and genes. The V and J calls and clone size come from TCRdb's table, not from the authors' own analysis. This sample gives 350,000 to 550,000 distinct CDR3 sequences in total; approximately 16% of them show up just once. In total, the top ten clones hold 23% of the sample.

This sample also appeared in a second study, on T cells in Graves' hyperthyroidism and ophthalmopathy. The second study's authors report: Stable Graves' hyperthyroidism was defined as the absence of progression to ophthalmopathy over 18 months of follow-up. Hyperthyroidism patients were aged 18 to 65 years and newly diagnosed, with disease duration of less than 2 months. Any patient with an uncontrolled infection, another autoimmune disease, pregnancy or lactation was excluded. Diagnoses were established on the basis of clinical symptoms, serum thyroxine and TRAb, thyroid ultrasound, and orbital computed tomography. The TCR CDR3 was subjected to a first round of RT-PCR using the HTBI primer set and the Qiagen OneStep RT-PCR kit. Blood samples also contained most of the expanded thyroid clonotypes (frequency above 0.001), which suggests that blood repertoires may reflect thyroid immune responses. A model built on a 13 V-J signature distinguished ophthalmopathy from stable hyperthyroidism, reaching 85% to 90% sensitivity and under 84% specificity in cross-validation and 80%/75% in testing. In validation, the model predicted progression to ophthalmopathy with 55% to 71% sensitivity and over 72% specificity, a median of 6.5 months before onset. To identify distinguishing TCR V-J signatures, a discovery cohort of 90 to 100 patients was used, comprising roughly 45 with Graves' ophthalmopathy and approximately 58 with stable Graves' hyperthyroidism. Whether ophthalmopathy could be predicted prospectively was tested in an independent validation cohort made up of about 20 hyperthyroidism patients plus 17 patients who later progressed to ophthalmopathy. The roughly 90 discovery patients were divided at random into training and test sets in a 7:3 ratio. Thyroid tissue and blood T-cell repertoires from six Graves' hyperthyroidism patients were also compared in the study. After sampling, hyperthyroidism patients received methimazole starting at 30 mg daily, and ophthalmopathy patients received high-dose intravenous methylprednisolone. Libraries were constructed in a second round of multiplex PCR, after which size selection and purification were carried out. Paired-end sequencing of the libraries was performed with 100 bp reads on an Illumina HiSeq2000. Raw data were processed with SOAPnuke, discarding reads with adapters, uncalled bases, mean Phred below 15, or no exact constant-primer or identifier match. High-quality paired reads were merged with COPE v1.2.5, and unique nucleotide sequences were defined as clonotypes. MiTCR v1.1 was used to align the clonotypes against IMGT TRBV, TRBD and TRBJ reference segments. Only V-J combinations with frequency above 0.0001, covering 99.2% of repertoires, were analysed. The TCS score was defined as the ratio of F50 (clonal expansion) to E x V (chaos), calculated using BLOSUM62-based TCRdist between CDR3 peptides within each V-J. Welch's t-statistics and random forest reduced 500 to 650 V-J features to roughly 13, which were used in a naive Bayes classifier (R e1071). No statistical method was used to fix the sample size in advance, and group allocation was not hidden from the investigators. TCR Vbeta CDR3 sequencing of 130 to 150 peripheral blood samples (over 40 ophthalmopathy, roughly 72 hyperthyroidism and roughly 17 progressor patients) is reported in the paper.

The sequence was obtained from a woman younger than 35 with Graves disease. Donor details come from another sample of the same person, matched by shared clones. Sequencing used peripheral blood mononuclear cells (PBMCs), obtained at new diagnosis, from a patient treated with antithyroid drugs. This sequence uses TRBV27 and TRBJ2-7; 7 bases in the junction line up with TRBD1. The CDR3 is CASSLSTGWYEQYF. The DNA reads TGTGCCAGCAGTTTATCGACAGGGTGGTACGAGCAGTACTTC.